This T cell receptor beta chain was observed in a study of blood T cells in healthy people across ages. General study points: TCR beta diversity was tightly associated with the proportion of naive T cells. Estimates of diversity drawn from one million T cells were considered underestimates. Because donor CMV status was unknown, expanded clonotype changes were possibly confounded.

This CDR3 is 13 amino acids long. Germline CDR1 is MNHEY and CDR2 is SMNVEV (reference sequence). Trimming removed 5 bases at V and 7 bases at J, with 9 bases between. Next came a second PCR, run for about 7 to 12 cycles, which used a sample-barcoded 5' primer along with a J-beta primer mix. TCRdb reanalysed the 5' RACE reads using MiXCR and keeps one entry per CDR3 protein. The data show 750,000 to 950,000 distinct CDR3 sequences, with just under 30% seen just once and about 9.4% held by the top ten. Of note for this clonotype: As yet, its antigen is unknown.

The sample also formed part of further work on T cells of mothers and their children.

The receptor's source is a woman in her thirties or forties in good health. V is TRBV27 and J is TRBJ1-6, with D perhaps matching TRBD1 (6 bases). Sequencing was carried out using blood. In nucleotides, the CDR3 is TGTGCCAGCAGTAGGACAGAGAATTCACCCCTCCACTTT. It is translated as CASSRTENSPLHF.